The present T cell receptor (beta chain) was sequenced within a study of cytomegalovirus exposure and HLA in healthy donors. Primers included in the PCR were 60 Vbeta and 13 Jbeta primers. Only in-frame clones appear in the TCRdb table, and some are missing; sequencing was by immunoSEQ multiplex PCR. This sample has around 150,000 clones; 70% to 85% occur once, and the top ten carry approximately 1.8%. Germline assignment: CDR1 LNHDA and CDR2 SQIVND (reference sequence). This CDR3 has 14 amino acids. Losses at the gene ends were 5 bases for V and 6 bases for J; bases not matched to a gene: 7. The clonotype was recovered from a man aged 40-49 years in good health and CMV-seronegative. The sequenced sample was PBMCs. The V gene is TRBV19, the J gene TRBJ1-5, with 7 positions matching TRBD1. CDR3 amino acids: CASSSDREIQPQHF. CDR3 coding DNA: TGTGCCAGTAGTTCTGACAGGGAGATTCAGCCCCAGCATTTT. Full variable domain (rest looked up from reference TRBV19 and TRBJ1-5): DGGITQSPKYLFRKEGQNVTLSCEQNLNHDAMYWYRQDPGQGLRLIYYSQIVNDFQKGDIAEGYSVSREKKESFPLTVTSAQKNPTAFYLCASSSDREIQPQHFGDGTRLSIL.